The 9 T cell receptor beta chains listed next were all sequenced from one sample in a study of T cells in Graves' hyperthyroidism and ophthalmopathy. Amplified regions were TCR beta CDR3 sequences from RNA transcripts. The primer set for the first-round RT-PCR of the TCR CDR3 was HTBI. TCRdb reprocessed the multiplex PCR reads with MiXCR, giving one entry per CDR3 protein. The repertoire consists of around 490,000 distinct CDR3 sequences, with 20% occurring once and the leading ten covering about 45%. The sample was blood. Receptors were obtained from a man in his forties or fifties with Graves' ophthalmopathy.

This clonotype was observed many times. The DNA of the CDR3 is TGTGCCAGCAGCTTTCAGGGGGCGGAGGCGACCCAGTACTTC. It yields the protein CASSFQGAEATQYF. V is TRBV7-3 and J is TRBJ2-5, with 8 nucleotides matching TRBD1. CDR1 is SGHTA, CDR2 FQGTGA, per germline. This CDR3 is 14 amino acids long. J gave up 7 bases and V 3 bases, and 7 bases lay outside the gene matches.

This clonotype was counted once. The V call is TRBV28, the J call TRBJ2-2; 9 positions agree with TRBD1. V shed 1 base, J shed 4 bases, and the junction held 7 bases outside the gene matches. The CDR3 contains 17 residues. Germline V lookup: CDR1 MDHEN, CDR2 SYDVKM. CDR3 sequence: CASSLFGTGSFTGELFF. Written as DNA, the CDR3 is TGTGCCAGCAGTTTATTTGGGACAGGGTCGTTCACCGGGGAGCTGTTTTTT.

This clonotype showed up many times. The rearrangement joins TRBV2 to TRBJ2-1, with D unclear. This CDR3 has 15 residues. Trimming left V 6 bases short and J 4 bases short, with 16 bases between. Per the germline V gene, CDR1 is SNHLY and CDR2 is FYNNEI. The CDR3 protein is CASRAKMTQYNEQFF. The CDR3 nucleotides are TGTGCCAGCAGGGCTAAAATGACGCAGTACAATGAGCAGTTCTTC.

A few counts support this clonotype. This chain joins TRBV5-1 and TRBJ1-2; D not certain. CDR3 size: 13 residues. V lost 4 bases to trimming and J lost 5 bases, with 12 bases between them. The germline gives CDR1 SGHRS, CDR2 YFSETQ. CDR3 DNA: TGCGCCAGCAGCACCCATAGGACGTATGGCTACACCTTC. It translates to CASSTHRTYGYTF.

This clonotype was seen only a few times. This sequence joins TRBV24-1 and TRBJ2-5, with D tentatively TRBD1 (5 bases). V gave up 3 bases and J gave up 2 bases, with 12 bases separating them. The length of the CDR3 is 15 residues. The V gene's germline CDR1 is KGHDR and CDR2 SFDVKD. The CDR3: CATSDGAAGQETQYF. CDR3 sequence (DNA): TGTGCCACCAGTGATGGGGCGGCAGGGCAAGAGACCCAGTACTTC.

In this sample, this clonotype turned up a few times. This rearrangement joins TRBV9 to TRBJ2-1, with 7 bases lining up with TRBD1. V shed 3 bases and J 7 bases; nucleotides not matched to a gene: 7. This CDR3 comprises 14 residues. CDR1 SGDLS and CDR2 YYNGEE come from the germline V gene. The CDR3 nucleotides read TGTGCCAGCAGCGCGCCAGGGGGAAAGAATGAGCAGTTCTTC. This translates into CASSAPGGKNEQFF.

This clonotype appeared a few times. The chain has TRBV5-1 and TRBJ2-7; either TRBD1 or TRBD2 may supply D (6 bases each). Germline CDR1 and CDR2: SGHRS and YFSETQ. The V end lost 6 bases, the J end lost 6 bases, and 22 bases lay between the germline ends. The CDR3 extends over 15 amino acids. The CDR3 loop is CASISDSGGVSEQYF. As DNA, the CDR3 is TGCGCCAGCATCTCAGACTCCGGGGGCGTCTCCGAGCAGTACTTC.

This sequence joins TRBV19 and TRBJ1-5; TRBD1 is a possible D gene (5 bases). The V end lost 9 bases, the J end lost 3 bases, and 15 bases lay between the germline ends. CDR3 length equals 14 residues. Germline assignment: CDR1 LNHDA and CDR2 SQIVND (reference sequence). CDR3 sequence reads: CARWGRAYNQPQHF. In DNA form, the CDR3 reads TGTGCCAGGTGGGGCAGGGCCTACAATCAGCCCCAGCATTTT.

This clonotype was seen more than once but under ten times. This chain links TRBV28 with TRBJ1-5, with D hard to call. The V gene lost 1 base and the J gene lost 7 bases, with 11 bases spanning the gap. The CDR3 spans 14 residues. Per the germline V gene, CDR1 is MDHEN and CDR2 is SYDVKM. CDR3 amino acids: CASSLSVPGQPQHF. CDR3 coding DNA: TGTGCCAGCAGTTTATCGGTCCCGGGACAGCCCCAGCATTTT.